This TCR beta chain was sequenced for a study of cytomegalovirus exposure and HLA in healthy donors. Study information: From around 180 million T cells, an earlier analysis saw roughly 100 million unique TCR beta sequences.

With 0 bases clipped from V and 0 bases from J, the junction kept 3 bases outside the gene matches. The CDR3 contains 15 residues. CDR1 SGHRS and CDR2 YFSETQ come from the germline V gene. Study-wide results and caveats: Accounts indicate the classifier identified cytomegalovirus status with strong specificity and sensitivity.

As for this clone: Its antigen is not identified.

The PCR had 60 Vbeta and 13 Jbeta primers. Clones were sequenced by immunoSEQ multiplex PCR, and TCRdb holds only the in-frame ones, with some missing. This sample has around 130,000 clones, with 80% found just once. The clonotype comes from a male donor in good health and CMV-seronegative. The chain uses TRBV5-1 and TRBJ2-7, with 7 bases aligning to TRBD1. Sequencing was performed on PBMCs. The CDR3 protein is CASSLVAGGSYEQYF. The CDR3 nucleotides are TGCGCCAGCAGCTTGGTCGCAGGGGGCTCCTACGAGCAGTACTTC.